The 5 T cell receptor beta chains given below trace back to one sample, sequenced in a study of shared clonotypes between healthy human individuals (dated by TCRdb to the early 2020s). The library was made by the immunoSEQ multiplex PCR assay. TCRdb mirrors the immuneACCESS table, restricted to in-frame sequences. Some clones are absent from its copies; in checked studies, under half trace to an unresolved V gene, and the reason for the others is unknown. This sample has some 1,900,000 clones in its table, and approximately 94% of those were observed once. Together, the top ten hold more than 0.95% of the sample. CD8 naive samples were obtained by positive selection for CCR7 among CD45RO-negative cells, yielding a CD45RA+CCR7+ population from which TemRA cells were excluded. The sample was naive CD8+ T cells sorted from blood. This sample's cell subset or site label indicates: CD45RA+CCR7+. Receptors originate from a man aged 18-30 years in good health.

The chain's CDR3 is CTSSQRQTGAGNTIYF. As DNA, the CDR3 is TGCACCAGCAGCCAACGTCAGACAGGGGCAGGAAACACCATATATTTT. The chain employs TRBV1 and TRBJ1-3; TRBD1, the D gene given by the table, was not confirmed from the DNA. TRBV1 is a documented pseudogene. This CDR3 contains 16 residues.

The V call is TRBV4-3, the J call TRBJ2-5; 9 bases align to TRBD2. Trimming at V came to 4 bases and at J to 5 bases, leaving 14 bases not matched to a gene. CDR1 and CDR2 from the germline V gene are LGHNA and YSLEER. This CDR3 is built from 17 residues. Written as DNA, the CDR3 is TGCGCCAGCAGCCTGGAAAGCGGGAGGCCGAGCGGGGAGACCCAGTACTTC. The encoded protein is CASSLESGRPSGETQYF.

The count of this clone is one. A read error may produce the germline difference seen at one junction end. V usage is TRBV7-7 and J usage is TRBJ2-2; D may be TRBD1 (6 bases). The germline CDR1 and CDR2 sequences are SSHAT and FNYEAQ (reference sequence). The length of the CDR3 is 22 residues. The CDR3 here is CASSLELQGLFPDYANTGELFF. In DNA form, the CDR3 reads TGTGCTAGCAGCTTAGAATTACAGGGATTATTCCCCGATTATGCGAACACCGGGGAGCTGTTTTTT.

This chain links TRBV2 with TRBJ2-7, with D perhaps matching TRBD1 (5 bases). Between the trimmed V and J ends, which lost 3 bases and 5 bases, there was a span of 14 bases. The CDR3 has 14 amino acids. Germline V gene lookup returns CDR1 SNHLY and CDR2 FYNNEI. The CDR3 region has the DNA TGTGCCAGCAGTGAGCAACGCCAGGGTGACGAGCAGTACTTC. Protein sequence: CASSEQRQGDEQYF.

This clone was counted a single time. The rearrangement joins TRBV11-3 to TRBJ2-1; TRBD1 matches at 8 bases. Germline loops: CDR1 SGHNT, CDR2 YENEEA. After removal of 4 bases from V and 7 bases from J, the junction contained 6 bases not matched to a gene. The CDR3 covers 14 residues. CDR3: CASSYPGQANEQFF. The CDR3 region has the DNA TGTGCCAGCAGCTATCCGGGACAGGCGAATGAGCAGTTCTTC.